The source of this T cell receptor beta chain is a study of blood T cell repertoires in COVID-19. The germline V gene encodes CDR1 GTSNPN and CDR2 SVGIG (reference sequence). Trimming took off 0 bases at V and 1 base at J, with 11 bases between the two ends. There are 15 residues in the CDR3. Clones were read by immunoSEQ multiplex PCR, and TCRdb kept only the in-frame ones, dropping some. The sample has under 300,000 clones; nearly 95% are singletons. A Seattle source enrolled patients during active infection and followed them longitudinally. The sequence derives from a man aged 25-45 years with COVID-19, enrolled during active disease. The V call is TRBV30, the J call TRBJ2-3; the D gene is possibly TRBD1 (5 bases). Source material: peripheral blood. Written as DNA, the CDR3 is TGTGCCTGGAGTGTACGACAGATGGGCACAGATACGCAGTATTTT. It translates to CAWSVRQMGTDTQYF.